The source of this T cell receptor beta chain is a study of blood T cell repertoires in COVID-19. The overall study: COVID-19 samples collected from the United States, Italy and Spain covered acute and convalescent phases. In each case, the material was cDNA or gDNA derived from T cells, B-cell-depleted T cells, or PBMCs.

Germline CDR1 and CDR2: LGHDT and YNNKEL (reference sequence). This CDR3 comprises 13 residues. Trimming removed 5 bases at V and 3 bases at J, with 10 bases between. Authors' data handling: Reference gene primer amplification gave estimated nucleated cell counts. Generated by immunoSEQ multiplex PCR, the TCRdb table keeps only in-frame clones and is missing some. V and J calls and clone size are as listed in that table; D and trimming were resolved from the DNA. The data hold some 150,000 clones, with under 95% observed a single time. The sequence derives from a man aged 50 to 60 with acute or convalescent COVID-19. This rearrangement joins TRBV3-1 (or the pseudogene TRBV3-2) to TRBJ1-2, with a weak D call TRBD1 (6 bases). The sample consisted of peripheral blood. CDR3: CASSFRGDYGYTF. The CDR3, as DNA: TGTGCCAGCAGCTTCAGGGGAGACTATGGCTACACCTTC.